This passage covers 11 T cell receptor beta chains from one sample sequenced in a study of human T cells and chemical hapten exposure. The time point is: pre-sensitization, week 0. Specified treatment: therapeutic diphenylcyclopropenone sensitization with weekly scalp DPC. TCRdb ran MiXCR on the RACE reads and lists one entry per CDR3 protein. This table holds about 260,000 distinct CDR3 sequences, 8.6% found once. Sequences were derived from whole blood, sampled in connection with sensitization to the hapten diphenylcyclopropenone (DPC). Source of these receptors: a woman aged 40 to 50 with alopecia areata. Some clones in this sample may be carry-over from other donors' samples.

This chain uses TRBV28 with TRBJ2-5; 11 bases line up with TRBD2. CDR3 size: 16 residues. Per germline, CDR1 MDHEN and CDR2 SYDVKM. V lost 5 bases to trimming and J lost 5 bases; unmatched junction nucleotides: 10. The DNA of the CDR3 is TGTGCCAGCAGTCTGCCGGTAGCGGGAGGGCTCGAGACCCAGTACTTC. It translates to CASSLPVAGGLETQYF.

On this clonotype: One end of the junction varies from germline; a read error may be responsible. The CDR3 region has the DNA TGCGCCAGCAGTTTGGCCGGACTAGTTGATGAGCAGTTCTTC. Translated, it gives CASSLAGLVDEQFF. The chain links TRBV5-1 to TRBJ2-1; 7 bases are shared with TRBD2. Germline CDR1 SGHRS, CDR2 YFSETQ. This CDR3 spans 14 amino acids.

This clonotype was picked up a small number of times. V is TRBV7-9 and J is TRBJ1-1; no reliable D call. The CDR3 totals 13 residues. CDR1 and CDR2 (germline): SEHNR, FQNEAQ (reference sequence). V dropped 7 bases and J dropped 7 bases, with 16 bases sitting between them. CDR3 sequence reads: CASTQERVGEAFF. CDR3 sequence (DNA): TGTGCCAGCACCCAAGAGAGGGTCGGTGAAGCTTTCTTT.

This clonotype was recorded a few times. The V gene is TRBV19, the J gene TRBJ1-5, with a possible D match to TRBD1 (6 bases). The CDR3 totals 15 residues. The V gene lost 9 bases and the J gene lost 0 bases, with 15 bases spanning the gap. CDR1 and CDR2 from the germline V gene are LNHDA and SQIVND (reference sequence). The CDR3 sequence: CASLTSGVSNQPQHF. As DNA, the CDR3 is TGTGCCAGCCTGACCTCAGGGGTTAGCAATCAGCCCCAGCATTTT.

The rearrangement joins TRBV30 to TRBJ2-3; D might be TRBD1 (6 bases). Per germline, CDR1 GTSNPN and CDR2 SVGIG (reference sequence). V lost 5 bases and J 0 bases, leaving 9 bases between the germline ends. The CDR3 runs to 13 residues. The CDR3 sequence: CAWDRSSTDTQYF. CDR3 in DNA: TGTGCCTGGGACAGGAGTAGCACAGATACGCAGTATTTT.

This clonotype has just a few counts. The rearrangement joins TRBV7-2 to TRBJ1-1; 8 nucleotides match TRBD1. This CDR3 contains 15 residues. CDR1 is SGHTA, CDR2 FQGNSA, per germline. V dropped 5 bases and J dropped 1; count of bases not matched to a gene: 6. The CDR3, as DNA: TGTGCCAGCAGCCCCCCCGGACAGGGGAACACTGAAGCTTTCTTT. Translated, it gives CASSPPGQGNTEAFF.

This clonotype was seen many times. The J gene is TRBJ1-1, the V gene TRBV28; D may be TRBD1 (5 bases). This CDR3 is 15 amino acids long. Germline assignment: CDR1 MDHEN and CDR2 SYDVKM. V lost 5 bases to trimming and J lost 4 bases, with 17 bases between them. CDR3 region: CASSRDSFLGTEAFF. CDR3 nucleotide sequence: TGTGCCAGCAGTCGAGACAGTTTCTTGGGCACTGAAGCTTTCTTT.

A few counts support this clonotype. The rearrangement uses TRBV19 and TRBJ1-2, with 8 positions matching TRBD1. With 7 bases clipped from V and 2 bases from J, the junction kept 6 bases outside the gene matches. The CDR3 consists of 14 residues. Germline V gene data show CDR1 as LNHDA and CDR2 as SQIVND (reference sequence). The CDR3 DNA reads as TGTGCCAGTACCAGAAGGACAGGGAACTATGGCTACACCTTC. Translating it yields CASTRRTGNYGYTF.

The chain employs TRBV3-1 and TRBJ2-7; no definite D call. The CDR3 is made up of 14 amino acids. CDR1 is LGHDT and CDR2 is YNNKEL in the germline V gene (reference sequence). V was clipped by 0 bases and J by 0 bases, with 6 bases between them. DNA for the CDR3: TGTGCCAGCAGCCAAGACCACCACTCCTACGAGCAGTACTTC. Translating it yields CASSQDHHSYEQYF.

V usage is TRBV20-1 and J usage is TRBJ2-1; D not certain. The CDR3 contains 14 residues. V lost 4 bases and J 0 bases, leaving 10 bases between the germline ends. Germline V gene lookup returns CDR1 DFQATT and CDR2 SNEGSKA (reference sequence). For the CDR3, the DNA is TGCAGTGCTACGGCGGTTACCTCCTACAATGAGCAGTTCTTC. The encoded protein is CSATAVTSYNEQFF.

This clonotype was seen ten or more times. A read error may produce the germline difference seen at one junction end. The chain joins TRBV5-1 to TRBJ2-3, with D maybe TRBD2 (6 bases). Germline loops: CDR1 SGHRS, CDR2 YFSETQ. The CDR3 sequence is 13 residues long. CDR3 residues: CASSGTSTDTQYF. CDR3 in DNA: TGTGCCAGCAGTGGGACTAGCACAGATACGCAGTATTTT.